The T cell receptor (beta chain) described here comes from a study of spatial heterogeneity in lung cancer. Whole-study findings and limits: Mutation counts in tumors were tracked by counts of expanded intratumoral alpha and beta TCRs.

Trimming stripped 4 bases from V and 2 bases from J, with 17 bases between. Germline loops: CDR1 MNHEY, CDR2 SMNVEV (reference sequence). The CDR3 spans 16 residues. In this sample, this clonotype is medium-sized (0.01 to 0.1%). Its antigen is unknown. Time point indicated: sample taken at primary tumor resection. The sequenced material consisted of unsorted whole RNA from tumor, nontumor lung or frozen PBMC. TCRdb itself ran the 5' RACE reads through MiXCR, one entry per CDR3 protein. The data hold around 15,000 distinct CDR3 sequences, with under 8% observed a single time. The rearrangement joins TRBV27 to TRBJ2-5, with D possibly TRBD1 on 7 matching bases. The sample in question was lung tumor tissue, obtained at surgery. The receptor's source is a male donor with early-stage non-small cell lung cancer. CDR3 sequence: CASSSGGTWGQETQYF. Here the CDR3 DNA reads TGTGCCAGCAGTTCAGGGGGGACGTGGGGACAAGAGACCCAGTACTTC.